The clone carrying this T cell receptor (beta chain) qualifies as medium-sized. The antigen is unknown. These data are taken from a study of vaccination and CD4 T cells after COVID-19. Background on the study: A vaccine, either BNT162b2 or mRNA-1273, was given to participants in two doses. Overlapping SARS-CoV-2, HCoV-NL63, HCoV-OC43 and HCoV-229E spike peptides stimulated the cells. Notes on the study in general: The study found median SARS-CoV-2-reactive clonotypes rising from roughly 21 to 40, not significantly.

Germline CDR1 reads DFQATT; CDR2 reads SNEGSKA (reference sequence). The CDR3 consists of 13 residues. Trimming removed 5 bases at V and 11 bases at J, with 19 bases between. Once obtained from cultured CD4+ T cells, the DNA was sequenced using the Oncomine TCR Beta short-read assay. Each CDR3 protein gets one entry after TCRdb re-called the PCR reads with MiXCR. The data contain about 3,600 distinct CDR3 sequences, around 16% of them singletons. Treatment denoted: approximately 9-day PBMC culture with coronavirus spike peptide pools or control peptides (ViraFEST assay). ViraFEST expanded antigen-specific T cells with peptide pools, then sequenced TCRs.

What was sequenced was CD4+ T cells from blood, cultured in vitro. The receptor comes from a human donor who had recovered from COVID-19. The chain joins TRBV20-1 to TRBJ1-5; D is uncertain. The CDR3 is CSAWHSGGNSQHF. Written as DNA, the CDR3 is TGCAGTGCTTGGCACTCAGGCGGCAATTCCCAGCATTTT.